The sequence of this T cell receptor (beta chain) was determined in a study of T cells in Graves' hyperthyroidism and ophthalmopathy. The study, taken as a whole, reports: Researchers found most expanded thyroid clonotypes above 0.001 in blood as well.

Enrolled ophthalmopathy patients presented with a Clinical Activity Score of at least 3, a NOSPECS grade of at least 4, and disease duration under 3 months. In making diagnoses, clinical symptoms, serum thyroxine and TRAb, thyroid ultrasound and orbital computed tomography were all used. CDR1 is SGHRS and CDR2 is YFSETQ in the germline V gene. The CDR3 spans 16 residues. Unmatched junction bases numbered 8, after V lost 3 bases and J lost 0 bases. Amplification of TCR beta CDR3 regions was performed using RNA transcripts as template. The TCR CDR3 first-round RT-PCR relied on the HTBI primer set. Each CDR3 protein is one row after TCRdb ran MiXCR on the multiplex PCR reads. The sample has approximately 380,000 distinct CDR3 sequences, approximately 17% seen once. This clonotype was found many times. The antigen is unknown.

The sequence was obtained from a man in his late teens or twenties with Graves' ophthalmopathy. The J gene is TRBJ1-1, the V gene TRBV5-1; 7 bases are a match to TRBD1. Sample: blood. The chain's CDR3 is CASSSPYRGLNTEAFF. CDR3 DNA: TGCGCCAGCAGCTCACCATACAGGGGCTTGAACACTGAAGCTTTCTTT.